Below, 22 T cell receptor beta chains from the same sample are listed, as sequenced in a study of Graves' ophthalmopathy and Graves' hyperthyroidism. The study amplified TCR beta CDR3 regions using RNA transcripts. RT-PCR with HTBI primers came first, then second-round multiplex PCR. TCRdb processed the multiplex PCR reads anew with MiXCR; each CDR3 protein has one entry. The sample comprises 450,000 to 600,000 distinct CDR3 sequences, about two fifths of which are singletons, and less than 4.5% rests with the top ten. The sequenced sample was peripheral blood or thyroid tissue (not recorded which). The receptors originated from an adult man with Graves' hyperthyroidism.

This clonotype was picked up many times. The chain combines TRBV3-1 with TRBJ1-6, with unresolved D. This CDR3 has 14 amino acids. V lost 4 bases and J 9 bases, leaving 13 bases between the germline ends. Germline V gives CDR1 LGHDT, CDR2 YNNKEL (reference sequence). The CDR3 region has the DNA TGTGCCAGCAGCCGTGGCGGGCTAGGTTCACCCCTCCACTTT. Amino acid sequence: CASSRGGLGSPLHF.

This clonotype came up once. A much larger clonotype is one base distant, so this may be a read error. V is TRBV12-3 or TRBV12-4 and J is TRBJ2-5; a possible D gene is TRBD2 (6 bases). With 6 bases removed from V and 1 base from J, the gap between germline ends came to 15 bases. This CDR3 region has 15 residues. The CDR3 spells CASRFAGRFQETQYF. The DNA for the CDR3 is TGTGCCAGCAGATTTGCGGGGAGGTTCCAAGAGACCCAGTACTTC.

This clonotype was seen many times. The J gene is TRBJ1-2, the V gene TRBV6-5; D remains unclear. The CDR3 is made up of 13 amino acids. In germline, CDR1 is MNHEY, CDR2 SVGAGI. With 6 bases removed from V and 0 bases from J, the gap between germline ends came to 8 bases. CDR3 protein: CASRRESNYGYTF. CDR3 bases: TGTGCCAGCAGAAGGGAATCTAACTATGGCTACACCTTC.

This clonotype was observed many times. The chain joins TRBV9 to TRBJ2-7; the match to TRBD1 covers 9 bases. Germline lookup yields CDR1 SGDLS and CDR2 YYNGEE. J was trimmed by 2 bases and V by 0 bases; bases with no gene match: 3. CDR3 length: 15 residues. The CDR3 sequence is CASSVGTGETYEQYF. As DNA, the CDR3 is TGTGCCAGCAGCGTAGGGACAGGGGAGACCTACGAGCAGTACTTC.

The J gene is TRBJ2-7, the V gene TRBV19; TRBD1 matches at 7 bases. Trimming took 6 bases from V and 6 from J; bases not matched to a gene: 14. Germline assignment: CDR1 LNHDA and CDR2 SQIVND (reference sequence). The length of the CDR3 is 15 residues. For the CDR3, the DNA is TGTGCCAGTAGATTCGGCCAAGGGGGCGGAGGCGAGCAGTACTTC. Amino acids: CASRFGQGGGGEQYF.

Concerning this clonotype: This may come from a read error, since a much larger clone is one base off. This chain uses TRBV19 with TRBJ2-2; TRBD2 matches 11 bases. Germline lookup yields CDR1 LNHDA and CDR2 SQIVND (reference sequence). The CDR3 runs to 16 residues. CDR3 nucleotide sequence: TGTGCCAGTAGTACGGCTAGCGGGAGGAACACCGGGGGGCTGTTTTTT. Translating gives CASSTASGRNTGGLFF.

The chain employs TRBV7-9 and TRBJ2-7; D is unresolved. V lost 1 base to trimming and J lost 2 bases, with 12 bases between them. The CDR3 spans 15 residues. The V gene's germline CDR1 is SEHNR and CDR2 FQNEAQ (reference sequence). CDR3 region: CASSLGWHGTYEQYF. Here the CDR3 DNA reads TGTGCCAGCAGCTTAGGTTGGCACGGTACCTACGAGCAGTACTTC.

This clonotype was recorded at least ten times. The V call is TRBV2, the J call TRBJ1-6; 9 bases are a match to TRBD1. There are 14 residues in the CDR3. Germline V lookup: CDR1 SNHLY, CDR2 FYNNEI. V lost 6 bases, J lost 8 bases, and 5 bases stayed unmatched. For the CDR3, the DNA is TGTGCCAGCAGCGCACAGGGGGCCTATTCACCCCTCCACTTT. This gives the protein CASSAQGAYSPLHF.

This clonotype appeared many times. This chain joins TRBV7-2 and TRBJ2-7; D possibly corresponds to TRBD2 (5 bases). CDR3 length equals 15 residues. Per the germline V gene, CDR1 is SGHTA and CDR2 is FQGNSA. The V gene lost 3 bases and the J gene lost 0 bases, with 12 bases spanning the gap. CDR3 DNA: TGTGCCAGCAGCTTCAGTGGACTGGGCTCCTACGAGCAGTACTTC. It translates to CASSFSGLGSYEQYF.

This clonotype has just a few counts. At one of its ends the junction is not consistent with the germline gene, which may arise from a read error. The J gene is TRBJ2-7, the V gene TRBV6-5; no firm D call. The germline CDR1 and CDR2 sequences are MNHEY and SVGAGI. This CDR3 has 12 amino acids. CDR3 loop: CASSLHGYGQYF. The CDR3 nucleotides are TGTGCCAGCAGTTTACACGGCTACGGGCAGTACTTC.

This clonotype appeared many times. The chain couples TRBV19 to TRBJ1-5; D ambiguous. Trimming took 3 bases from V and 6 from J, leaving 9 bases between them. CDR3 length equals 13 residues. The germline gives CDR1 LNHDA, CDR2 SQIVND (reference sequence). The CDR3 is CASSIAFGQPQHF. In DNA, the CDR3 is TGTGCCAGTAGTATCGCTTTCGGTCAGCCCCAGCATTTT.

At least ten counts were recorded for this clonotype. The chain is built from TRBV20-1 and TRBJ1-6; tentative D call: TRBD1 (5 bases). The CDR3 is 14 residues long. The V and J ends lost 4 bases and 0 bases respectively, with 7 bases between them. Germline loops: CDR1 DFQATT, CDR2 SNEGSKA (reference sequence). CDR3 nucleotides: TGCAGTGCTAACGGGGGCTCCTATAATTCACCCCTCCACTTT. As protein: CSANGGSYNSPLHF.

A few counts support this clonotype. CDR3 protein: CSYSSPGNTEAFF. The CDR3 DNA is TGCAGCTATAGCTCCCCGGGGAACACTGAAGCTTTCTTT. The V call is TRBV20-1, the J call TRBJ1-1; no firm D call. The CDR3 has 13 residues. Germline CDR1 DFQATT, CDR2 SNEGSKA (reference sequence).

The sample holds many counts of this clonotype. The rearrangement links TRBV29-1 to TRBJ1-4, with 8 nucleotides matching TRBD1. The CDR3 runs to 17 residues. Unmatched junction bases numbered 11, after V lost 5 bases and J lost 0 bases. The germline V gene encodes CDR1 SQVTM and CDR2 ANQGSEA. CDR3 region: CSVSNGRGQATNEKLFF. In DNA, the CDR3 is TGCAGCGTTTCTAACGGCAGGGGGCAGGCAACTAATGAAAAACTGTTTTTT.

The J gene is TRBJ1-5, the V gene TRBV20-1; 9 positions agree with TRBD1. This CDR3 region has 14 residues. V lost 5 bases and J lost 2; bases outside the gene matches: 4. Germline loops: CDR1 DFQATT, CDR2 SNEGSKA (reference sequence). The CDR3 DNA sequence: TGCAGTGCTGGGGACAGGGTTGGCAATCAGCCCCAGCATTTT. This encodes CSAGDRVGNQPQHF.

This clonotype was observed at least ten times. The genes are TRBV7-9 and TRBJ1-2; the D gene is possibly TRBD1 (5 bases). V was clipped by 3 bases and J by 4 bases, with 9 bases between them. This CDR3 region has 13 residues. Looked up from germline, CDR1 is SEHNR and CDR2 is FQNEAQ (reference sequence). The DNA for the CDR3 is TGTGCCAGCAGCTTTGGGACGTCCTATGGCTACACCTTC. Its translation is CASSFGTSYGYTF.

This clonotype was seen many times. The V call is TRBV7-8, the J call TRBJ2-2; perhaps TRBD2 as D (5 bases). The CDR3 sequence is 16 residues long. CDR1 is SGHVS and CDR2 is FQNEAQ in the germline V gene. Between the trimmed V and J ends, which lost 4 bases and 3 bases, there was a span of 15 bases. DNA for the CDR3: TGTGCCAGCAGCTCACTGCGGACGGACTACACCGGGGAGCTGTTTTTT. Translating it yields CASSSLRTDYTGELFF.

This clonotype occurred once. A much larger clone lies one base from this, so it may be a read error. The V and J genes are TRBV2 and TRBJ1-2, with TRBD1 identical over 9 bases. Germline loops: CDR1 SNHLY, CDR2 FYNNEI. The CDR3 totals 14 residues. The CDR3 region is CASSDTGGAHGHTF. The CDR3 bases are TGTGCCAGCAGTGATACAGGGGGCGCCCATGGCCACACCTTC.

This clonotype was recorded at least ten times. This chain links TRBV29-1 with TRBJ1-2; D remains unclear. Germline V gene data show CDR1 as SQVTM and CDR2 as ANQGSEA. Trimming left V 5 bases short and J 1 base short, with 5 bases between. The CDR3 contains 11 residues. The CDR3 sequence: CSVTFNYGYTF. DNA of the CDR3: TGCAGCGTTACGTTTAACTATGGCTACACCTTC.

CDR3 in DNA: TGCAGCCAAGGTACCCAAGCGGGAGTCTACGAGCAGTACTTC. As protein: CSQGTQAGVYEQYF. The chain recombines TRBV29-1 with TRBJ2-7, with TRBD2 matching 8 bases. Germline V gene lookup returns CDR1 SQVTM and CDR2 ANQGSEA. There are 14 residues in the CDR3. V gave up 8 bases and J gave up 3 bases; unmatched junction bases: 12.

This clonotype was picked up one time. The chain is built from TRBV7-2 and TRBJ2-7; 7 positions match TRBD2. J gave up 7 bases and V 7 bases, and 13 bases lay outside the gene matches. The germline CDR1 and CDR2 sequences are SGHTA and FQGNSA. There are 14 residues in the CDR3. CDR3 amino acids: CASNSLARLGEQYF. The CDR3 region has the DNA TGTGCCAGCAACTCACTAGCGAGATTGGGTGAGCAGTACTTC.

The chain uses TRBV12-3 or TRBV12-4 and TRBJ2-3; TRBD1 might be the D (5 bases). This CDR3 has 12 residues. Trimming left V 8 bases short and J 7 bases short, with 13 bases between. This CDR3 reads CASRASGNTQYF. DNA of the CDR3: TGTGCCAGCCGTGCTTCAGGGAATACGCAGTATTTT.